Reported below is one T cell receptor beta chain. In the study's own analysis: Estimation of nucleated cell counts relied on the amplification of reference gene primers. Sequencing was performed with immunoSEQ multiplex PCR; in TCRdb, only in-frame clones are kept and a portion is missing. The D gene and trimming were derived from the DNA, and the V and J assignments and clone size from that table. The table lists around 120,000 clones, approximately 87% of them singletons. CDR1 SGHAT and CDR2 FQNNGV come from the germline V gene. The CDR3 is made up of 14 amino acids. The V end lost 7 bases, the J end lost 1 base, and 12 bases lay between the germline ends. The sample comes from a study of blood T cell repertoires in COVID-19.

Material: peripheral blood. The genes are TRBV11-2 and TRBJ2-3; D is perhaps TRBD1 (5 bases). This TCR was sampled from a woman aged 70-85 years with acute or convalescent COVID-19. The CDR3 DNA is TGTGCCAGCACCCTACAGGCGGGCACAGATACGCAGTATTTT. Its protein is CASTLQAGTDTQYF.